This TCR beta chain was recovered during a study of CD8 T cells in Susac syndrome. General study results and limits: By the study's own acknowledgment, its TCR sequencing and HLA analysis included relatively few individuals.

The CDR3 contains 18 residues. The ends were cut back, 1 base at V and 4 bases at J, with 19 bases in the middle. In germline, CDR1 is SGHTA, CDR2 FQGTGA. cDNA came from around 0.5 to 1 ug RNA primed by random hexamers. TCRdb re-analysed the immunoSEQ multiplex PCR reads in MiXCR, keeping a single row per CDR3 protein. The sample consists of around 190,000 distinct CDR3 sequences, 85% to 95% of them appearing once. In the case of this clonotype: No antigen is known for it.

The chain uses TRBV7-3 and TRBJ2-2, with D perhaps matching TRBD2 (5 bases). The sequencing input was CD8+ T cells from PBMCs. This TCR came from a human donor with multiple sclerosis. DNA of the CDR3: TGTGCCAGCAGCTTAAGGAGTCGGGTCGGGGAGTTCACCGGGGAGCTGTTTTTT. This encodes CASSLRSRVGEFTGELFF.